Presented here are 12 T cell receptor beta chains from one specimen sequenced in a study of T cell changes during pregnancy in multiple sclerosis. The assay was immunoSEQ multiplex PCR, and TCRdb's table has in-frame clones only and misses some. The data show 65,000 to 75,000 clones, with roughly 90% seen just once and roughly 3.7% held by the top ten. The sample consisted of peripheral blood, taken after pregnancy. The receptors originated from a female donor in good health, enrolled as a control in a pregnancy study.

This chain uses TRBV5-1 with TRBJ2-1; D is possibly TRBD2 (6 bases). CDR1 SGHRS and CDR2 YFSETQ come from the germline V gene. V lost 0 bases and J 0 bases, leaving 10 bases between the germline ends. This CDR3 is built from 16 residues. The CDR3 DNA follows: TGCGCCAGCAGCTTGGACGCGGGAAGCTCCTACAATGAGCAGTTCTTC. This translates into CASSLDAGSSYNEQFF.

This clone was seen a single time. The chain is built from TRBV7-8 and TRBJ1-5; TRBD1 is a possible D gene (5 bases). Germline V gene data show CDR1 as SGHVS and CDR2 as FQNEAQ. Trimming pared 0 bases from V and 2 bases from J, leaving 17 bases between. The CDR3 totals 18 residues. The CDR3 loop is CASSLATTGRWGNQPQHF. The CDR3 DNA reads TGTGCCAGCAGCTTAGCCACAACAGGAAGGTGGGGCAATCAGCCCCAGCATTTT.

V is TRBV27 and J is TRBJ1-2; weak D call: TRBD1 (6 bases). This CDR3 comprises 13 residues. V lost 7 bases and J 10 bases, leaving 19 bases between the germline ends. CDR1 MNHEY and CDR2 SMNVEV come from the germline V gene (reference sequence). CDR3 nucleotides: TGTGCCAGCACCCACGACAGGCAGGGTGACTACACCTTC. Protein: CASTHDRQGDYTF.

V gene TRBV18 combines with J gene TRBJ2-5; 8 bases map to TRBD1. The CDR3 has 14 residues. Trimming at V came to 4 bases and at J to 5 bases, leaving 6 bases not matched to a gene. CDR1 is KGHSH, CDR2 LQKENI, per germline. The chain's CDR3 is CASSQDRVVETQYF. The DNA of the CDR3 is TGTGCCAGCTCACAGGACAGGGTGGTGGAGACCCAGTACTTC.

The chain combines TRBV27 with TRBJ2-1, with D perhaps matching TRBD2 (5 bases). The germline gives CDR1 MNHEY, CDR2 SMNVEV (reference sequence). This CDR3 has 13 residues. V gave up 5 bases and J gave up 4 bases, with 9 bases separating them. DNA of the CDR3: TGTGCCAGCAGTCCGGACTTTTACAATGAGCAGTTCTTC. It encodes CASSPDFYNEQFF.

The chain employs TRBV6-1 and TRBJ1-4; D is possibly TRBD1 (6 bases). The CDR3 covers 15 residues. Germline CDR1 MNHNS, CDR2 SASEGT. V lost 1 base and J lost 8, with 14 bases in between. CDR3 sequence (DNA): TGTGCCAGCAGTGAAGGCGGGGGGGGCCAAGAAAAACTGTTTTTT. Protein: CASSEGGGGQEKLFF.

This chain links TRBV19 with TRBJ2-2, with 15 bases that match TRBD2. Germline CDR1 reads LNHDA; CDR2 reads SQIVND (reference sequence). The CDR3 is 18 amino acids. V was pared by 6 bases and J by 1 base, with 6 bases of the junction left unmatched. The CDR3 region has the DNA TGTGCCAGTAGGCCTCCGGGACTAGCGGGGGGGAACACCGGGGAGCTGTTTTTT. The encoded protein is CASRPPGLAGGNTGELFF.

CDR3 residues: CASSSGTGIMGTEAFF. The CDR3 nucleotides read TGTGCCAGCAGCTCCGGGACAGGGATTATGGGCACTGAAGCTTTCTTT. This sequence joins TRBV5-4 and TRBJ1-1; 9 bases map to TRBD1. Trimming removed 3 bases from V and 4 bases from J; junction bases left unmatched: 10. Germline CDR1 SGHNT, CDR2 YYREEE (reference sequence). This CDR3 has 16 residues.

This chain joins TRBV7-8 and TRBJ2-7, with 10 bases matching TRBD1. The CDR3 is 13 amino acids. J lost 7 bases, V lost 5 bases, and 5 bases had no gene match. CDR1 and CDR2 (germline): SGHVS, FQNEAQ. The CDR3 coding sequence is TGTGCCAGCAGCAAAGGACAGGGGGGGGAGCAGTACTTC. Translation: CASSKGQGGEQYF. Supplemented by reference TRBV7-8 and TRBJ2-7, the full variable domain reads GAGVSQSPRYKVAKRGQDVALRCDPISGHVSLFWYQQALGQGPEFLTYFQNEAQLDKSGLPSDRFFAERPEGSVSTLKIQRTQQEDSAVYLCASSKGQGGEQYFGPGTRLTVT.

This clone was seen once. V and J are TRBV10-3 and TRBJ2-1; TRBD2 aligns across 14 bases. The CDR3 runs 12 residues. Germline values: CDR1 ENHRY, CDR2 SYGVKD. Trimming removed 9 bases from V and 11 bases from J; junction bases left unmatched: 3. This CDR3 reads CAIGLAGGKQFF. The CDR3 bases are TGTGCCATAGGACTAGCGGGGGGTAAGCAGTTCTTC.

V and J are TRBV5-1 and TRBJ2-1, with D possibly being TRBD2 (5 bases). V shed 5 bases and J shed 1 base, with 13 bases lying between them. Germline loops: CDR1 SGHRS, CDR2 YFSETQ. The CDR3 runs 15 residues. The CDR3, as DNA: TGCGCCAGCAGAACGGACGGGAAGTCCTACAATGAGCAGTTCTTC. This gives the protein CASRTDGKSYNEQFF. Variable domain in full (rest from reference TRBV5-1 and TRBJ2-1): KAGVTQTPRYLIKTRGQQVTLSCSPISGHRSVSWYQQTPGQGLQFLFEYFSETQRNKGNFPGRFSGRQFSNSRSEMNVSTLELGDSALYLCASRTDGKSYNEQFFGPGTRLTVL.

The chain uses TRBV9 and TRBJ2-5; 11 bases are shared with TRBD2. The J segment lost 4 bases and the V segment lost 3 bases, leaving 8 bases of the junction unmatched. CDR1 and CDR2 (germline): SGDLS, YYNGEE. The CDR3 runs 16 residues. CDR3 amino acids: CASSEGGGLAAETQYF. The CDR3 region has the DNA TGTGCCAGCAGCGAGGGGGGGGGACTAGCGGCAGAGACCCAGTACTTC.